Presented here are 25 T cell receptor beta chains from one specimen sequenced in a study of blood T cell repertoires in COVID-19. Assay: immunoSEQ multiplex PCR; the TCRdb copy retains only in-frame clones and omits some. The data show about 210,000 clones, around 80% seen once. Specimen: peripheral blood. These TCRs come from a man aged 45-60 years with active or convalescent COVID-19.

In nucleotides, the CDR3 is TGTGCCAGCACCGGACTAGCAGCGAACACCGGGGAGCTGTTTTTT. Translation: CASTGLAANTGELFF. The J gene is TRBJ2-2, the V gene TRBV2, with 8 bases aligning to TRBD2. J lost 0 bases, V lost 7 bases, and 4 bases had no gene match. This CDR3 is 15 amino acids long. In germline, CDR1 is SNHLY, CDR2 FYNNEI.

This chain connects TRBV7-2 to TRBJ1-2; TRBD1 matches 8 bases. The J segment lost 7 bases and the V segment lost 3 bases, leaving 7 bases of the junction unmatched. Germline CDR1 reads SGHTA; CDR2 reads FQGNSA. This CDR3 is built from 14 residues. CDR3 nucleotides: TGTGCCAGCAGCTTCTATGGACAGGGCGGTGGCTACACCTTC. Protein: CASSFYGQGGGYTF.

The chain uses TRBV9 and TRBJ2-3; D is unclear. The V and J ends lost 0 bases and 6 bases respectively, with 20 bases between them. Germline loops: CDR1 SGDLS, CDR2 YYNGEE. The CDR3 covers 17 residues. This chain's CDR3 is CASSVGPRNFWADTQYF. CDR3 DNA sequence: TGTGCCAGCAGCGTAGGTCCCAGGAATTTTTGGGCCGATACGCAGTATTTT.

V and J are TRBV2 and TRBJ2-1; 7 bases match TRBD2. CDR3 length: 17 residues. Germline values: CDR1 SNHLY, CDR2 FYNNEI. V shed 4 bases, J shed 2 bases, and the junction held 11 bases outside the gene matches. The CDR3 sequence is CASSVSLAEGTYNEQFF. The CDR3 nucleotides read TGTGCCAGCAGTGTCAGCCTAGCGGAGGGGACCTACAATGAGCAGTTCTTC.

The V and J genes are TRBV5-1 and TRBJ2-3; TRBD1 agrees at 11 bases. V trimming: 3 bases; J trimming: 6 bases; junction bases outside the gene matches: 6. The CDR3 is made up of 15 amino acids. The germline CDR1 and CDR2 sequences are SGHRS and YFSETQ. CDR3 loop: CASSSRTGGEDTQYF. The DNA of the CDR3 is TGCGCCAGCAGCTCGAGGACAGGGGGCGAGGATACGCAGTATTTT.

The chain couples TRBV5-1 to TRBJ1-2; TRBD1 might be the D (5 bases). The V end lost 3 bases, the J end lost 4 bases, and 22 bases lay between the germline ends. This CDR3 has 17 residues. The germline V gene has CDR1 SGHRS and CDR2 YFSETQ. The CDR3 protein is CASSSDSLQAISYGYTF. The CDR3 DNA follows: TGCGCCAGCAGCTCAGACTCTTTACAGGCCATTAGCTATGGCTACACCTTC.

A remark on this clone: This sample includes further DNA sequences coding for the same CDR3. CDR3 in DNA: TGTGCCAGCAGTTCGACGTCGGGTAATGAGCAGTTCTTC. Protein: CASSSTSGNEQFF. The V call is TRBV12-3 or TRBV12-4, the J call TRBJ2-1; D is uncertain. CDR3 length: 13 amino acids. The V end was cut by 4 bases, the J end by 7 bases, with 11 bases between.

The V gene is TRBV4-3, the J gene TRBJ2-5; 12 bases align to TRBD2. This CDR3 is built from 16 residues. Trimming took 6 bases from V and 0 from J; bases not matched to a gene: 5. In germline, CDR1 is LGHNA, CDR2 YSLEER. The CDR3 sequence: CASRPRLAGDQETQYF. The CDR3 DNA follows: TGCGCCAGCAGACCTCGACTAGCGGGGGACCAAGAGACCCAGTACTTC.

This clone was observed a handful of times. The chain combines TRBV7-9 with TRBJ1-2, with 7 bases aligning to TRBD1. V lost 6 bases, J lost 4 bases, and 20 bases stayed unmatched. Germline V lookup: CDR1 SEHNR, CDR2 FQNEAQ (reference sequence). The CDR3 runs to 18 residues. The CDR3 protein is CASRSFKGGGFGGYGYTF. Written as DNA, the CDR3 is TGTGCCAGCAGATCCTTTAAAGGGGGCGGATTTGGCGGCTATGGCTACACCTTC.

DNA of the CDR3: TGTGCCAGCAGCAACCGGGACTACCCGTTGAATTACGAGCAGTACTTC. Translating gives CASSNRDYPLNYEQYF. This chain joins TRBV7-2 and TRBJ2-7; 7 positions agree with TRBD2. The CDR3 totals 16 residues. Looked up from germline, CDR1 is SGHTA and CDR2 is FQGNSA. The V segment lost 5 bases and the J segment 4 bases; nucleotides outside the gene matches: 14.

The chain employs TRBV5-6 and TRBJ2-1; 10 bases are shared with TRBD2. The V and J ends lost 2 bases and 7 bases, in that order; junction bases with no gene match: 6. Germline CDR1 reads SGHDT; CDR2 reads YYEEEE. The CDR3 contains 15 residues. CDR3 in DNA: TGTGCCAGCAGCTTAAGCGGGAGGGCCATTAATGAGCAGTTCTTC. Translating gives CASSLSGRAINEQFF.

The chain carries TRBV5-6 and TRBJ1-2; D remains unclear. The germline CDR1 and CDR2 sequences are SGHDT and YYEEEE. V gave up 0 bases and J gave up 8 bases, with 11 bases separating them. CDR3 length equals 13 residues. The CDR3, as DNA: TGTGCCAGCAGCTTGGTCCCGGTGTCGGGCTACACCTTC. Translated: CASSLVPVSGYTF.

The chain carries TRBV7-2 and TRBJ1-6; maybe TRBD1 (6 bases). CDR1 is SGHTA and CDR2 is FQGNSA in the germline V gene. V was pared by 1 base and J by 13 bases, with 11 bases between. This CDR3 region has 13 residues. The CDR3 sequence is CASSLEGDGPLHF. In DNA form, the CDR3 reads TGTGCCAGCAGCTTAGAGGGGGACGGGCCCCTCCACTTT.

V gene TRBV7-9 combines with J gene TRBJ1-5; 8 bases align to TRBD1. Germline loops: CDR1 SEHNR, CDR2 FQNEAQ (reference sequence). After removal of 1 base from V and 5 bases from J, the junction contained 7 bases not matched to a gene. The CDR3 totals 16 residues. CDR3 DNA sequence: TGTGCCAGCAGCTTAGGGGCGGGCAGGGGGCATCAGCCCCAGCATTTT. As protein: CASSLGAGRGHQPQHF.

This clone was seen just once. The chain is built from TRBV12-1 and TRBJ2-1; the DNA was not used to check the table's D call, TRBD2. TRBV12-1 is flagged as a pseudogene. The CDR3 sequence is 13 residues long. CDR3 DNA: TGTGCCAGCATTAGAAGCTCCTACAATGAGCAGTTCTTC. Translating gives CASIRSSYNEQFF.

The chain is built from TRBV27 and TRBJ2-1, with D possibly TRBD2 on 6 matching bases. Germline CDR1 is MNHEY and CDR2 is SMNVEV (reference sequence). Trimming pared 6 bases from V and 0 bases from J, leaving 15 bases between. The CDR3 is made up of 16 amino acids. DNA of the CDR3: TGTGCCAGCAGGGCTCGGAGGGCTAGCTCCTACAATGAGCAGTTCTTC. This gives the protein CASRARRASSYNEQFF.

The V gene is TRBV6-1, the J gene TRBJ2-3; tentatively, D is TRBD2 (6 bases). The V and J ends lost 1 base and 3 bases respectively, with 11 bases between them. The CDR3 has 15 amino acids. CDR1 is MNHNS and CDR2 is SASEGT in the germline V gene. CDR3 amino acids: CASSEEVLATDTQYF. In nucleotides, the CDR3 is TGTGCCAGCAGTGAAGAAGTACTAGCTACAGATACGCAGTATTTT.

The chain carries TRBV5-1 and TRBJ2-3; 7 positions match TRBD1. J was trimmed by 0 bases and V by 0 bases; bases with no gene match: 16. The CDR3 has 20 amino acids. Germline V gene data show CDR1 as SGHRS and CDR2 as YFSETQ. The CDR3 DNA sequence: TGCGCCAGCAGCTTGGCCCTCAGGGGGTTGGGATATGAAAGCACAGATACGCAGTATTTT. Its protein product is CASSLALRGLGYESTDTQYF.

The chain employs TRBV4-3 and TRBJ1-2; 8 bases map to TRBD1. The CDR3 consists of 16 residues. Germline V gene sequence: CDR1 LGHNA, CDR2 YSLEER. Trimming cost V 0 bases and J 3 bases; bases outside gene matches: 6. The CDR3 sequence: CASSQERGQDYYGYTF. CDR3 DNA: TGCGCCAGCAGCCAAGAGAGGGGACAGGATTACTATGGCTACACCTTC.

The chain carries TRBV28 and TRBJ1-1, with D unresolved. Deletions cut 8 bases from V and 8 bases from J, with 18 bases between. The CDR3 runs to 13 residues. Germline CDR1 is MDHEN and CDR2 is SYDVKM. The CDR3 nucleotides are TGTGCCAGCGTTGATGAGGTAGGAGTAGAAGCTTTCTTT. It yields the protein CASVDEVGVEAFF.

CDR3 sequence: CASSQDPTGPYEQYV. CDR3 bases: TGCGCCAGCAGCCAAGATCCCACAGGGCCCTACGAGCAGTACGTC. V usage is TRBV4-1 and J usage is TRBJ2-7, with D maybe TRBD1 (6 bases). V gave up 0 bases and J gave up 2 bases, with 11 bases separating them. This CDR3 is 15 amino acids long. The germline V gene has CDR1 MGHRA and CDR2 YSYEKL.

This chain links TRBV27 with TRBJ2-7; D is ambiguous. Between the trimmed V and J ends, which lost 3 bases and 2 bases, there was a span of 8 bases. The CDR3 extends over 13 amino acids. The V gene's germline CDR1 is MNHEY and CDR2 SMNVEV (reference sequence). The CDR3 region is CASSFGPTYEQYV. CDR3 bases: TGTGCCAGCAGTTTCGGTCCAACCTACGAGCAGTACGTC.

The gene calls are TRBV4-3 and TRBJ2-7, with D perhaps TRBD2 (5 bases). The CDR3 sequence is 13 residues long. From germline, CDR1 is LGHNA and CDR2 YSLEER. With 1 base removed from V and 1 base from J, the gap between germline ends came to 5 bases. The CDR3 nucleotides are TGCGCCAGCAGCCAAGGACTATCCTACGAGCAGTACTTC. Amino acid sequence: CASSQGLSYEQYF.

This chain links TRBV11-2 with TRBJ2-2; 7 nucleotides line up with TRBD1. CDR1 SGHAT and CDR2 FQNNGV come from the germline V gene. V was pared by 6 bases and J by 0 bases, with 4 bases of the junction left unmatched. The CDR3 is 15 residues long. CDR3 in amino acids: CASRTGTANTGELFF. In DNA form, the CDR3 reads TGTGCCAGCAGGACCGGGACAGCGAACACCGGGGAGCTGTTTTTT.

The rearrangement uses TRBV11-3 and TRBJ2-2, with unresolved D. CDR1 and CDR2 from the germline V gene are SGHNT and YENEEA. Trimming left V 0 bases short and J 2 bases short, with 10 bases between. This CDR3 is 16 amino acids long. The CDR3 sequence is CASSLDGSANTGELFF. CDR3 coding DNA: TGTGCCAGCAGCTTAGATGGCAGTGCTAACACCGGGGAGCTGTTTTTT.